These T cell receptor beta chains were read from a single sample in a study of T-cell reconstitution after alpha-beta-depleted transplantation in children. TCRdb analysed the PCR reads with MiXCR anew, one entry per CDR3 protein. The sample includes approximately 640,000 distinct CDR3 sequences, roughly 15% of them seen just once. The sequenced sample was PBMCs from the stem cell graft donor, obtained from the stem cell graft. The receptors shown here come from a human donor who donated a stem cell graft to a child with acute myeloid leukemia. CDR3s include the opening cysteine and the closing phenylalanine or tryptophan. The D gene is left open where the match is weak. Size is stated for part of the rows, as once, few or many counts, or as a class when the clone is expanded.

v_gene: TRBV5-1; j_gene: TRBJ1-2; d_gene: TRBD1; abundance: many; CDR3nt: TGCGCCAGCAGCCCTTGGACAGGGAGTAAGGATGGCTACACCTTC; CDR3aa: CASSPWTGSKDGYTF
v_gene: TRBV27; j_gene: TRBJ1-1; d_gene: NA; abundance: many; CDR3nt: TGTGCCAGCAGTGTTTTCAGGGGCACTGAAGCTTTCTTT; CDR3aa: CASSVFRGTEAFF
v_gene: TRBV12-5; j_gene: TRBJ2-3; d_gene: NA; abundance: NA; CDR3nt: TGTGCTAGTGGTTCCTACGGGACTACAGATACGCAGTATTTT; CDR3aa: CASGSYGTTDTQYF
v_gene: TRBV21-1; j_gene: TRBJ1-1; d_gene: NA; abundance: NA; CDR3nt: TGTGCCAGCTCCTACAACGGGGCCGGGACTGAAGCTTTCTTT; CDR3aa: CASSYNGAGTEAFF
v_gene: TRBV5-1; j_gene: TRBJ2-2; d_gene: NA; abundance: NA; CDR3nt: TGCGCCAGCAGCTTGATATCGCGGAACACCGGGGAGCTGTTTTTT; CDR3aa: CASSLISRNTGELFF
v_gene: TRBV27; j_gene: TRBJ1-1; d_gene: NA; abundance: NA; CDR3nt: TGTGCCAGCAGTTTAGATCCAGGACAAGGGGAAGCTGAAGCTTTCTTT; CDR3aa: CASSLDPGQGEAEAFF
v_gene: TRBV7-2; j_gene: TRBJ2-5; d_gene: NA; abundance: few; CDR3nt: TGTGCCAGCAGCCCCCAACTGGGTAGAGAGACCCAGTACTTC; CDR3aa: CASSPQLGRETQYF
v_gene: TRBV11-2; j_gene: TRBJ2-5; d_gene: NA; abundance: few; CDR3nt: TGTGCCAGCCGCTCGCTCCAAGAGACCCAGTACTTC; CDR3aa: CASRSLQETQYF
v_gene: TRBV20-1; j_gene: TRBJ1-1; d_gene: NA; abundance: few; CDR3nt: TGCAGTGCTATCGCCCGGGCGCAGGGGACTGAAGCTTTCTTT; CDR3aa: CSAIARAQGTEAFF
v_gene: TRBV12-3/TRBV12-4; j_gene: TRBJ2-1; d_gene: NA; abundance: few; CDR3nt: TGTGCCAGCTCAAATCGGGACGAATTCCCCCCGGATGAGCAGTTCTTC; CDR3aa: CASSNRDEFPPDEQFF
v_gene: TRBV6-1; j_gene: TRBJ2-1; d_gene: TRBD1; abundance: few; CDR3nt: TGTGCCAGCAGCTTGCAACAGGGGGGCTCCTACAATGAGCAGTTCTTC; CDR3aa: CASSLQQGGSYNEQFF
v_gene: TRBV20-1; j_gene: TRBJ2-2; d_gene: NA; abundance: many; CDR3nt: TGCAGTGCTAGAGGGGGGGTCGGGGAGCTGTTTTTT; CDR3aa: CSARGGVGELFF
v_gene: TRBV7-2; j_gene: TRBJ2-5; d_gene: TRBD1; abundance: many; CDR3nt: TGTGCCAGCAGCTCGAGACAGGGGGGGGTGGAGACCCAGTACTTC; CDR3aa: CASSSRQGGVETQYF
v_gene: TRBV4-1; j_gene: TRBJ1-5; d_gene: NA; abundance: few; CDR3nt: TGCGCCAGCAGCCAAGGGCCCACAGGGTATAGCAATCAGCCCCAGCATTTT; CDR3aa: CASSQGPTGYSNQPQHF
v_gene: TRBV4-1; j_gene: TRBJ1-1; d_gene: NA; abundance: NA; CDR3nt: TGCGCCAGCAGCCAACCCTCGACAGGATTGAACACTGAAGCTTTCTTT; CDR3aa: CASSQPSTGLNTEAFF
v_gene: TRBV20-1; j_gene: TRBJ2-1; d_gene: TRBD1; abundance: many; CDR3nt: TGCAGTGCTGGGGGAGGACAGGGGGGAAGCTCCTACAATGAGCAGTTCTTC; CDR3aa: CSAGGGQGGSSYNEQFF
v_gene: TRBV5-6; j_gene: TRBJ2-1; d_gene: TRBD2; abundance: NA; CDR3nt: TGTGCCAGCAGCTTGGCCACTAGCGGGGGGTTCTACAATGAGCAGTTCTTC; CDR3aa: CASSLATSGGFYNEQFF
v_gene: TRBV11-3; j_gene: TRBJ2-7; d_gene: NA; abundance: few; CDR3nt: TGTGCCAGCAGCTCGACCCAGGGTATAGTCGCCTACGAGCAGTACTTC; CDR3aa: CASSSTQGIVAYEQYF
v_gene: TRBV7-9; j_gene: TRBJ2-3; d_gene: NA; abundance: NA; CDR3nt: TGTGCCAGCAGCTTAGTGAGTGTCACAGATACGCAGTATTTT; CDR3aa: CASSLVSVTDTQYF
v_gene: TRBV7-2; j_gene: TRBJ1-3; d_gene: NA; abundance: few; CDR3nt: TGTGCCAGCAGCCAACGACAGGCCTCTGGAAACACCATATATTTT; CDR3aa: CASSQRQASGNTIYF
v_gene: TRBV5-1; j_gene: TRBJ2-3; d_gene: NA; abundance: many; CDR3nt: TGCGCCACCACCCGTACCACAGATACGCAGTATTTT; CDR3aa: CATTRTTDTQYF
v_gene: TRBV29-1; j_gene: TRBJ1-2; d_gene: NA; abundance: many; CDR3nt: TGCAGCGTTGGGGTCGAGGGCTACACCTTC; CDR3aa: CSVGVEGYTF
v_gene: TRBV7-2; j_gene: TRBJ1-1; d_gene: NA; abundance: few; CDR3nt: TGTGCCAGCAGCCGGAGGGGGACCACTGAAGCTTTCTTT; CDR3aa: CASSRRGTTEAFF
v_gene: TRBV9; j_gene: TRBJ2-3; d_gene: NA; abundance: NA; CDR3nt: TGTGCCAGCAGCGTAGGGGTGGGGGACACAGATACGCAGTATTTT; CDR3aa: CASSVGVGDTDTQYF
v_gene: TRBV3-1; j_gene: TRBJ1-3; d_gene: NA; abundance: NA; CDR3nt: TGTGCCAGCAGCCAAGTATACGGTATTCGGGGAAACACCATATATTTT; CDR3aa: CASSQVYGIRGNTIYF
v_gene: TRBV9; j_gene: TRBJ2-7; d_gene: NA; abundance: many; CDR3nt: TGTGCCAGCAGCGTAGGGGGGACCGACACCTACGAGCAGTACTTC; CDR3aa: CASSVGGTDTYEQYF
v_gene: TRBV6-1; j_gene: TRBJ1-5; d_gene: TRBD1; abundance: many; CDR3nt: TGTGCCAGCAGCCAGGACAGGGGGGATCAGCCCCAGCATTTT; CDR3aa: CASSQDRGDQPQHF
v_gene: TRBV6-2/TRBV6-3; j_gene: TRBJ1-1; d_gene: NA; abundance: NA; CDR3nt: TGTGCCAGCAGTTACTCCCAGGGGATGAACACTGAAGCTTTCTTT; CDR3aa: CASSYSQGMNTEAFF
v_gene: TRBV20-1; j_gene: TRBJ2-2; d_gene: TRBD1; abundance: many; CDR3nt: TGCAGTGCTAGACCCCGACAGGGTTACGGGGAGCTGTTTTTT; CDR3aa: CSARPRQGYGELFF
v_gene: TRBV20-1; j_gene: TRBJ2-3; d_gene: NA; abundance: many; CDR3nt: TGCAGTGCTAGTGGGACTTCTGAGGGTACAGATACGCAGTATTTT; CDR3aa: CSASGTSEGTDTQYF
v_gene: TRBV27; j_gene: TRBJ1-6; d_gene: NA; abundance: many; CDR3nt: TGTGCCAGCAGTTTAGTGGTAAATTCACCCCTCCACTTT; CDR3aa: CASSLVVNSPLHF
v_gene: TRBV7-9; j_gene: TRBJ2-3; d_gene: NA; abundance: NA; CDR3nt: TGTGCCAGCAGCCACACAGGGCCGAACACAGATACGCAGTATTTT; CDR3aa: CASSHTGPNTDTQYF
v_gene: TRBV7-2; j_gene: TRBJ2-7; d_gene: TRBD2; abundance: few; CDR3nt: TGTGCCAGCCTGACTAGCGGGGGGTTCTACGAGCAGTACTTC; CDR3aa: CASLTSGGFYEQYF
v_gene: TRBV20-1; j_gene: TRBJ2-2; d_gene: NA; abundance: NA; CDR3nt: TGCAGTGCTAGAGGACCGCCCGTGAACACCGGGGAGCTGTTTTTT; CDR3aa: CSARGPPVNTGELFF
v_gene: TRBV7-2; j_gene: TRBJ2-5; d_gene: NA; abundance: few; CDR3nt: TGTGCCAGCAGCTTAGTGCGGGCCAGGGGAGAGACCCAGTACTTC; CDR3aa: CASSLVRARGETQYF